Sequencing of this T cell receptor beta chain was carried out in a study of vaccination and CD4 T cells after COVID-19. Comments on this clonotype: What it binds is not known.

Sequencing of cultured CD4+ T cell DNA used the Oncomine TCR Beta short-read assay. Genomic DNA extraction was carried out from cultured CD4+ T cells. TCRdb analysed the PCR reads with MiXCR anew, one entry per CDR3 protein. The table records 10,000 or so distinct CDR3 sequences, roughly 30% of them present only once. The germline V gene encodes CDR1 LNHDA and CDR2 SQIVND (reference sequence). V trimming: 7 bases; J trimming: 3 bases; junction bases outside the gene matches: 9. The CDR3 spans 15 residues. Treatment given: approximately 11-day PBMC culture with coronavirus spike peptide pools or control peptides (ViraFEST assay). Prior to the COVID-19 pandemic (2011-2018), the unexposed donor's CD4+ T cells were collected. For ViraFEST, peptide pools expanded antigen-specific T cells, after which the TCRs were sequenced. From the roughly 11-day cultures, CD4+ T cells were isolated by negative selection.

This receptor was obtained from a human donor in good health. Sequencing input: CD4+ T cells from blood, cultured in vitro. The V call is TRBV19, the J call TRBJ2-7, with 10 bases fitting TRBD1. CDR3 in DNA: TGTGCCAGTACTCCGCGACAGGGGGCGAGCTACGAGCAGTACTTC. Protein product: CASTPRQGASYEQYF.